The 16 T cell receptor beta chains below come from one sample, sequenced in a study of cytomegalovirus exposure and HLA in healthy donors. PCR used 60 Vbeta primers and 13 Jbeta primers. TCRdb keeps only in-frame clones here, not all; method: immunoSEQ multiplex PCR. Of about 150,000 clones in the sample, 77% were seen once. Sequences were obtained from PBMCs. The receptors originated from a male donor in good health and CMV-seronegative.

V and J are TRBV5-6 and TRBJ2-5, with D possibly being TRBD2 (5 bases). The CDR3 contains 15 residues. Trimming took off 1 base at V and 7 bases at J, with 17 bases between the two ends. CDR1 is SGHDT, CDR2 YYEEEE, per germline. As DNA, the CDR3 is TGTGCCAGCAGCTTGTTAGGGTATCGTGAGGGGACCCAGTACTTC. Its translation: CASSLLGYREGTQYF.

This clone showed up just a few times. CDR3 sequence reads: CASSYSLGTNTGELFF. The CDR3 DNA sequence: TGTGCCAGCAGTTACTCGCTCGGGACGAACACCGGGGAGCTGTTTTTT. The rearrangement links TRBV6-5 to TRBJ2-2; weak D call: TRBD2 (5 bases). The V and J ends lost 0 bases and 0 bases respectively, with 8 bases between them. From germline, CDR1 is MNHEY and CDR2 SVGAGI. This CDR3 has 16 amino acids.

In DNA form, the CDR3 reads TGTGCCAGCATGCAGACAGCCTCCTACGAGCAGTACTTC. Its translation: CASMQTASYEQYF. This sequence joins TRBV6-5 and TRBJ2-7; D might be TRBD1 (5 bases). This CDR3 is built from 13 residues. CDR1 MNHEY and CDR2 SVGAGI come from the germline V gene. V was clipped by 7 bases and J by 0 bases, with 10 bases between them.

The chain uses TRBV18 and TRBJ2-5, with TRBD1 matching over 11 bases. Germline CDR1 KGHSH, CDR2 LQKENI. Trimming at V came to 3 bases and at J to 4 bases, leaving 4 bases not matched to a gene. The CDR3 covers 15 residues. For the CDR3, the DNA is TGTGCCAGCTCACCCGGGACAGGGGGAGTAGAGACCCAGTACTTC. It specifies CASSPGTGGVETQYF.

The chain couples TRBV5-6 to TRBJ1-4, with D hard to call. Trimming took off 0 bases at V and 4 bases at J, with 7 bases between the two ends. Germline V gives CDR1 SGHDT, CDR2 YYEEEE. This CDR3 comprises 14 residues. The CDR3 nucleotides are TGTGCCAGCAGCTTGGATCTGTTTAATGAAAAACTGTTTTTT. This encodes CASSLDLFNEKLFF. Drawing the rest from reference TRBV5-6 and TRBJ1-4, the complete variable domain is DAGVTQSPTHLIKTRGQQVTLRCSPKSGHDTVSWYQQALGQGPQFIFQYYEEEERQRGNFPDRFSGHQFPNYSSELNVNALLLGDSALYLCASSLDLFNEKLFFGSGTQLSVL.

CDR3 region: CAGGAADTQYF. DNA of the CDR3: TGTGCCGGCGGGGCGGCAGATACGCAGTATTTT. The chain links TRBV19 to TRBJ2-3; a possible D gene is TRBD2 (6 bases). The length of the CDR3 is 11 residues. Germline V gene lookup returns CDR1 LNHDA and CDR2 SQIVND (reference sequence). Trimming removed 11 bases at V and 4 bases at J, with 10 bases between.

This chain joins TRBV5-1 and TRBJ2-7; 7 nucleotides match TRBD2. Germline trimming cut 2 bases from V and 2 bases from J; bases unmatched to any gene: 4. Germline lookup yields CDR1 SGHRS and CDR2 YFSETQ. CDR3 size: 14 residues. CDR3 amino acids: CASSFSSGPYEQYF. In nucleotides, the CDR3 is TGCGCCAGCAGCTTTTCTAGCGGACCCTACGAGCAGTACTTC.

CDR3 protein: CASSVGQPNEKLFF. Here the CDR3 DNA reads TGTGCCAGCAGTGTAGGACAGCCTAATGAAAAACTGTTTTTT. J is TRBJ1-4 and V is TRBV27, with a possible D match to TRBD1 (6 bases). Germline CDR1 and CDR2: MNHEY and SMNVEV (reference sequence). This CDR3 is 14 amino acids long. Trimming left V 5 bases short and J 3 bases short, with 10 bases between.

This sequence joins TRBV2 and TRBJ1-5; 12 bases agree with TRBD1. Germline V gene lookup returns CDR1 SNHLY and CDR2 FYNNEI. The CDR3 length is 15 residues. With 7 bases clipped from V and 6 bases from J, the junction kept 7 bases outside the gene matches. CDR3 sequence (DNA): TGTGCCAGCATACCCGGGACAGGGGGCGGTCAGCCCCAGCATTTT. Amino acid sequence: CASIPGTGGGQPQHF.

The chain is built from TRBV25-1 and TRBJ2-2; maybe TRBD1 (5 bases). V dropped 5 bases and J dropped 1 base, with 5 bases sitting between them. The CDR3 spans 13 residues. Germline V gene sequence: CDR1 MGHDK, CDR2 SYGVNS. This CDR3 is CASSQGNTGELFF. The CDR3 coding sequence is TGTGCCAGCAGTCAGGGGAACACCGGGGAGCTGTTTTTT.

This clone came up a few times. The chain uses TRBV15 and TRBJ1-1; tentative D call: TRBD1 (5 bases). CDR1 and CDR2 from the germline V gene are LNHNV and YYDKDF (reference sequence). This CDR3 contains 18 residues. Trimming stripped 0 bases from V and 3 bases from J, with 20 bases between. The CDR3 DNA sequence: TGTGCCACCAGCAGAGACTTAGGGGCCTTCGTTCGGGACACTGAAGCTTTCTTT. This sequence encodes CATSRDLGAFVRDTEAFF. The full variable domain, its missing parts supplied by reference TRBV15 and TRBJ1-1, is DAMVIQNPRYQVTQFGKPVTLSCSQTLNHNVMYWYQQKSSQAPKLLFHYYDKDFNNEADTPDNFQSRRPNTSFCFLDIRSPGLGDTAMYLCATSRDLGAFVRDTEAFFGQGTRLTVV.

The chain links TRBV6-1 to TRBJ1-5, with 8 bases that match TRBD1. Germline loops: CDR1 MNHNS, CDR2 SASEGT. Trimming cost V 4 bases and J 9 bases; bases outside gene matches: 14. The CDR3 runs to 16 residues. The DNA for the CDR3 is TGTGCCAGCAGTGCAAGAGGACAGGGCCAGAACCCGCCCCAGCATTTT. This translates into CASSARGQGQNPPQHF.

A single count supports this clone. J is TRBJ1-3 and V is TRBV4-1, with D uncertain. Germline V gene data show CDR1 as MGHRA and CDR2 as YSYEKL. This CDR3 spans 15 amino acids. V lost 0 bases to trimming and J lost 7 bases, with 13 bases between them. CDR3 in amino acids: CASSQDYGVLNTIYF. The CDR3, as DNA: TGCGCCAGCAGCCAAGACTACGGGGTTCTTAACACCATATATTTT.

This rearrangement joins TRBV12-5 to TRBJ1-1; D gene uncertain. Looked up from germline, CDR1 is LGHNT and CDR2 is FRNRAP. Trimming pared 0 bases from V and 0 bases from J, leaving 5 bases between. The CDR3 loop spans 14 amino acids. CDR3 region: CASGLVPVNTEAFF. CDR3 DNA sequence: TGTGCTAGTGGTTTGGTACCGGTGAACACTGAAGCTTTCTTT.

About this clone: The sample contains more than one DNA sequence encoding this CDR3. The chain couples TRBV27 to TRBJ2-1; D is possibly TRBD2 (6 bases). This CDR3 comprises 14 residues. Trimming took off 4 bases at V and 0 bases at J, with 7 bases between the two ends. CDR1 is MNHEY, CDR2 SMNVEV, per germline (reference sequence). Here the CDR3 DNA reads TGTGCCAGCAGTTGGGGGGACTCCTACAATGAGCAGTTCTTC. Its translation is CASSWGDSYNEQFF.

The rearrangement uses TRBV4-2 and TRBJ1-2; TRBD1 might be the D (6 bases). The CDR3 length is 17 residues. The germline V and J ends were trimmed by 4 bases and 4 bases, with 22 bases remaining between them. CDR1 and CDR2 (germline): LGHNA, YNFKEQ. The CDR3 DNA is TGTGCCAGCAGCCCGCCGGGACAACAAGGGCTGGGCTATGGCTACACCTTC. Its translation: CASSPPGQQGLGYGYTF.